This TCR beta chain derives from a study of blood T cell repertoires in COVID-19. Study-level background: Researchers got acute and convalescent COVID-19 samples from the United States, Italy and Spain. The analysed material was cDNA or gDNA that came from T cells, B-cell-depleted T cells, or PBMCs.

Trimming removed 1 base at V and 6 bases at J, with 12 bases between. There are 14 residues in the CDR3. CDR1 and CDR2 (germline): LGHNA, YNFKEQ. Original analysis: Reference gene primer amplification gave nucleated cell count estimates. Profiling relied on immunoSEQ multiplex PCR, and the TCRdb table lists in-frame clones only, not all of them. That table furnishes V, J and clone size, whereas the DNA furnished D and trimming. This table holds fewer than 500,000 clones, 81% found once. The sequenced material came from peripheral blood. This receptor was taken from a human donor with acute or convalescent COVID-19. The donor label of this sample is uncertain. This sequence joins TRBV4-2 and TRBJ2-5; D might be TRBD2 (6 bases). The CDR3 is CASSQGPGGQTQYF. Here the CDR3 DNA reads TGTGCCAGCAGCCAAGGCCCCGGGGGACAGACCCAGTACTTC.